A single sample gave rise to the 22 T cell receptor beta chains below, sequenced in a study of T cells after yellow fever vaccination. TCRdb used MiXCR to reprocess the 5' RACE reads, holding one entry per CDR3 protein. The sample lists about 240,000 distinct CDR3 sequences; 6.5% to 8.5% were seen once. Here the sequenced sample was CD4+ T cells sorted from PBMCs, taken 15 days after the yellow fever booster vaccination. The receptors here all came from a man aged 25-40 years who received the YFV17D yellow fever vaccine.

This clonotype was seen only a few times. This chain connects TRBV6-1 to TRBJ2-7; D could derive from TRBD1 or TRBD2 (5 bases each). Trimming shortened V by 4 bases and J by 1 base, and 11 bases separated the two germline ends. There are 14 residues in the CDR3. In germline, CDR1 is MNHNS, CDR2 SASEGT. CDR3 DNA: TGTGCCAGCAGTGGACGGGACGCGTCCTACGAGCAGTACTTC. Its protein is CASSGRDASYEQYF.

CDR3 loop: CASSLSGRGGVQYF. The CDR3 DNA is TGTGCCAGCAGTTTGTCTGGGAGGGGTGGGGTGCAGTACTTC. The chain is built from TRBV28 and TRBJ2-7; TRBD2 agrees at 7 bases. The CDR3 runs 14 residues. Trimming removed 3 bases from V and 9 bases from J; junction bases left unmatched: 11. The germline gives CDR1 MDHEN, CDR2 SYDVKM.

This clonotype has a handful of counts. V gene TRBV7-2 combines with J gene TRBJ2-3; TRBD2 is a possible D gene (6 bases). CDR1 and CDR2 (germline): SGHTA, FQGNSA. Trimming pared 5 bases from V and 0 bases from J, leaving 15 bases between. There are 16 residues in the CDR3. CDR3 residues: CASSHSGTSSTDTQYF. CDR3 DNA: TGTGCCAGCAGCCACTCAGGGACTTCCAGCACAGATACGCAGTATTTT. The variable domain in full, with the rest retrieved from reference TRBV7-2 and TRBJ2-3, is GAGVSQSPSNKVTEKGKDVELRCDPISGHTALYWYRQSLGQGLEFLIYFQGNSAPDKSGLPSDRFSAERTGGSVSTLTIQRTQQEDSAVYLCASSHSGTSSTDTQYFGPGTRLTVL.

The chain employs TRBV6-5 and TRBJ2-7; D not resolved. Trimming removed 4 bases at V and 3 bases at J, with 13 bases between. The CDR3 covers 14 residues. Germline V gives CDR1 MNHEY, CDR2 SVGAGI. The chain's CDR3 is CASSLASSIYEQYF. The CDR3 DNA reads TGTGCCAGCAGTTTGGCCAGCAGCATCTACGAGCAGTACTTC.

The gene calls are TRBV20-1 and TRBJ2-5; perhaps TRBD2 as D (6 bases). Trimming removed 4 bases at V and 5 bases at J, with 20 bases between. The CDR3 loop spans 15 amino acids. The germline V gene encodes CDR1 DFQATT and CDR2 SNEGSKA (reference sequence). In DNA, the CDR3 is TGCAGTGCTATCCTTCCGGGGCAGGGACTCGAGACCCAGTACTTC. Encoded protein: CSAILPGQGLETQYF.

This clonotype was seen repeatedly, ten times or more. This chain joins TRBV7-2 and TRBJ2-3; D is possibly TRBD1 (5 bases). V was pared by 5 bases and J by 2 bases, with 14 bases between. The CDR3 consists of 15 residues. Germline lookup yields CDR1 SGHTA and CDR2 FQGNSA. As DNA, the CDR3 is TGTGCCAGCAGCCTCCGACAGTACGACACAGATACGCAGTATTTT. This encodes CASSLRQYDTDTQYF.

Worth noting for this clonotype: A much larger clone sits a single nucleotide away, making a read error possible. This sequence joins TRBV20-1 and TRBJ2-2; D uncertain. V was cut by 6 bases and J by 7 bases, with 18 bases left in between. This CDR3 comprises 14 residues. CDR1 and CDR2 from the germline V gene are DFQATT and SNEGSKA (reference sequence). The CDR3 protein is CSATRVTGIGELFF. For the CDR3, the DNA is TGCAGTGCAACAAGGGTTACGGGCATCGGGGAGCTGTTTTTT.

This clonotype was recorded a few times. One end of the junction does not line up with germline, which may come from a read error. The V gene is TRBV5-1, the J gene TRBJ2-1; 10 bases match TRBD1. This CDR3 region has 15 residues. Germline CDR1 is SGHRS and CDR2 is YFSETQ. Written as DNA, the CDR3 is TGCGCCAGCAGCTTGGATCTTACCGGGACAGGGGATAAGGTCTTC. It yields the protein CASSLDLTGTGDKVF.

The rearrangement uses TRBV27 and TRBJ2-4, with TRBD1 matching 7 bases. With 5 bases clipped from V and 6 bases from J, the junction kept 7 bases outside the gene matches. The CDR3 consists of 14 residues. Germline-derived CDR1 and CDR2 are MNHEY and SMNVEV (reference sequence). In nucleotides, the CDR3 is TGTGCCAGCAGTGTACAGGGGCCGCGAAACATTCAGTACTTC. Protein product: CASSVQGPRNIQYF.

This clonotype has ten or more counts. The rearrangement uses TRBV28 and TRBJ2-7; D is tentatively TRBD1 or TRBD2 (6 bases each). The CDR3 is 11 residues long. V lost 7 bases to trimming and J lost 4 bases, with 8 bases between them. CDR1 MDHEN and CDR2 SYDVKM come from the germline V gene. The CDR3 reads CASKGGYEQYF. The CDR3 nucleotides read TGTGCCAGCAAAGGGGGGTACGAGCAGTACTTC.

This clonotype occurred a few times. The rearrangement joins TRBV5-4 to TRBJ2-4, with D hard to call. With 5 bases removed from V and 1 base from J, the gap between germline ends came to 13 bases. Germline values: CDR1 SGHNT, CDR2 YYREEE (reference sequence). CDR3 length: 15 residues. The CDR3 DNA follows: TGTGCCAGCAGTCCGGACGAGATGGCCAAAAACATTCAGTACTTC. As protein: CASSPDEMAKNIQYF.

This clonotype was recorded many times. The chain has TRBV5-1 and TRBJ2-2; 7 bases are a match to TRBD1. The germline CDR1 and CDR2 sequences are SGHRS and YFSETQ. The CDR3 runs 12 residues. The CDR3 sequence: CDIGGSTGELFF. CDR3 nucleotides: TGCGACATAGGGGGCAGCACCGGGGAGCTGTTTTTT.

Of note for this clonotype: Mismatch with germline at one junction end may stem from a read error. This chain links TRBV12-3 or TRBV12-4 with TRBJ1-2; unclear D gene. This CDR3 comprises 10 residues. Here the CDR3 reads CASSVIGLAF. Written as DNA, the CDR3 is TGTGCCAGCAGTGTAATAGGCCTCGCCTTC.

Only a few counts were recorded for this clonotype. The chain has TRBV5-1 and TRBJ1-1; the match to TRBD1 covers 8 bases. This CDR3 is built from 15 residues. The J segment lost 4 bases and the V segment lost 0 bases, leaving 5 bases of the junction unmatched. Germline-derived CDR1 and CDR2 are SGHRS and YFSETQ. The DNA for the CDR3 is TGCGCCAGCAGCTTGGGACAGGGGATGAGCACTGAAGCTTTCTTT. It translates to CASSLGQGMSTEAFF.

This chain uses TRBV19 with TRBJ2-1; 12 nucleotides line up with TRBD2. CDR1 is LNHDA, CDR2 SQIVND, per germline (reference sequence). CDR3 length: 17 residues. The junction had 9 bases not matched to a gene; V was cut back by 4 bases and J by 5 bases. The CDR3 region has the DNA TGTGCCAGTAGTACCATGTTACTAGCGGGAGGCGACAATGAGCAGTTCTTC. It codes for CASSTMLLAGGDNEQFF.

This clonotype showed up many times. The rearrangement links TRBV20-1 to TRBJ2-3; weak D call: TRBD2 (7 bases). V lost 7 bases and J 2 bases, leaving 16 bases between the germline ends. Germline CDR1 and CDR2: DFQATT and SNEGSKA (reference sequence). This CDR3 has 14 residues. The CDR3 DNA follows: TGCAGTGGGGGGCTAGCGGCCTTCACAGATACGCAGTATTTT. Its protein product is CSGGLAAFTDTQYF.

In its sample, this clonotype was seen a few times. The chain joins TRBV7-2 to TRBJ2-3, with TRBD1 as a possible D gene (6 bases). The V gene lost 2 bases and the J gene lost 5 bases, with 11 bases spanning the gap. CDR3 length equals 14 residues. Per the germline V gene, CDR1 is SGHTA and CDR2 is FQGNSA. Written as DNA, the CDR3 is TGTGCCAGCAGCTTAAACAGGGTGGAAGATACGCAGTATTTT. Translation gives CASSLNRVEDTQYF. The full variable domain, rest sourced from reference TRBV7-2 and TRBJ2-3, is GAGVSQSPSNKVTEKGKDVELRCDPISGHTALYWYRQSLGQGLEFLIYFQGNSAPDKSGLPSDRFSAERTGGSVSTLTIQRTQQEDSAVYLCASSLNRVEDTQYFGPGTRLTVL.

A remark on this clonotype: This may come from a read error, since a much larger clone is one base off. The V call is TRBV29-1, the J call TRBJ2-5; D possibly corresponds to TRBD1 (6 bases). V lost 3 bases and J 2 bases, leaving 13 bases between the germline ends. Germline V gene sequence: CDR1 SQVTM, CDR2 ANQGSEA. The CDR3 spans 14 residues. CDR3 bases: TGCAGCGTTGACTCAGGGGACATGCAAGAGACCCAGTACTTC. Amino acids: CSVDSGDMQETQYF.

This clonotype has just one count. The genes are TRBV5-1 and TRBJ2-1; 8 bases map to TRBD1. Germline trimming cut 2 bases from V and 7 bases from J; bases unmatched to any gene: 8. CDR1 SGHRS and CDR2 YFSETQ come from the germline V gene. The CDR3 is 15 amino acids. CDR3 DNA sequence: TGCGCCAGCAGCTTCGGACAGGGAGATAGTAATGAGCAGTTCTTC. It translates to CASSFGQGDSNEQFF.

This clonotype was seen repeatedly, ten times or more. The chain combines TRBV12-3 or TRBV12-4 with TRBJ2-3; the D gene is possibly TRBD2 (5 bases). This CDR3 region has 16 residues. Trimming pared 6 bases from V and 8 bases from J, leaving 24 bases between. This chain's CDR3 is CASSPGNTLGMGTQYF. CDR3 bases: TGTGCCAGCAGCCCGGGGAACACCCTAGGCATGGGTACGCAGTATTTT.

This clonotype was observed a handful of times. The chain combines TRBV5-1 with TRBJ2-1; 10 bases fit TRBD2. Trimming at V came to 3 bases and at J to 4 bases, leaving 4 bases not matched to a gene. Germline lookup yields CDR1 SGHRS and CDR2 YFSETQ. This CDR3 is 15 amino acids long. The CDR3, as DNA: TGCGCCAGCAGCTCCACTAGCGGGGCTTACAATGAGCAGTTCTTC. This sequence encodes CASSSTSGAYNEQFF.

The chain is built from TRBV6-4 and TRBJ2-1, with TRBD2 matching over 16 bases. J gave up 4 bases and V 5 bases, and 5 bases lay outside the gene matches. The CDR3 runs 17 residues. CDR1 is MRHNA and CDR2 is SNTAGT in the germline V gene. CDR3 in amino acids: CASSPSGLAGGYNEQFF. CDR3 nucleotide sequence: TGTGCCAGCAGTCCCTCGGGACTAGCGGGAGGGTACAATGAGCAGTTCTTC.